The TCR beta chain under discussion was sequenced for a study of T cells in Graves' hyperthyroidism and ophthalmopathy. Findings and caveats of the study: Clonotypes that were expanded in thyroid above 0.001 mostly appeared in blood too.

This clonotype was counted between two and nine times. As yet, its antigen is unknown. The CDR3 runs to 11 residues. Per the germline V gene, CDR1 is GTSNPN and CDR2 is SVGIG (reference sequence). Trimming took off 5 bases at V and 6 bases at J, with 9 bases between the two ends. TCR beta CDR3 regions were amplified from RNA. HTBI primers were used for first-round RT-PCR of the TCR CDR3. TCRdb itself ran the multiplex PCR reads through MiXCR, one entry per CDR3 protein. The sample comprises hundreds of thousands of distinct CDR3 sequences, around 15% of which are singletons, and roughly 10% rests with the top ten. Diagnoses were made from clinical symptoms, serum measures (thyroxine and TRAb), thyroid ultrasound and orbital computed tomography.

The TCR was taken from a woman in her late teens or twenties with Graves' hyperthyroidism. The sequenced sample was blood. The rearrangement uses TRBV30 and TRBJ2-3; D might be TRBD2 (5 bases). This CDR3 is CAWQSGDTQYF. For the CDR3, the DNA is TGTGCCTGGCAGAGCGGTGATACGCAGTATTTT.